These 32 T cell receptor beta chains were sequenced from one sample in a study of somatic mutations in cytotoxic T cells in rheumatoid arthritis. Sequencing was performed with immunoSEQ multiplex PCR; in TCRdb, only in-frame clones are kept and a portion is missing. The sample lists under 5,000 clones; around 86% were seen once. Sequenced: CD8+ T cells sorted from blood. These receptors came from a woman in her 50s with rheumatoid arthritis.

The chain recombines TRBV4-1 with TRBJ1-5; D is perhaps TRBD1 (5 bases). This CDR3 contains 17 residues. The V gene's germline CDR1 is MGHRA and CDR2 YSYEKL. The V end was cut by 1 base, the J end by 8 bases, with 21 bases between. This CDR3 reads CASSQGTPADGSKPQHF. The CDR3 region has the DNA TGCGCCAGCAGCCAAGGGACACCGGCAGACGGGTCTAAGCCCCAGCATTTT.

V and J are TRBV2 and TRBJ2-4, with 12 bases fitting TRBD2. Germline CDR1 and CDR2: SNHLY and FYNNEI. There are 15 residues in the CDR3. V lost 5 bases to trimming and J lost 11 bases; unmatched junction nucleotides: 10. The DNA for the CDR3 is TGTGCCAGCAGTTCTAGCGGGGGGGGCGGTTGGGTTCAGTACTTC. Amino acid sequence: CASSSSGGGGWVQYF.

The chain links TRBV7-8 to TRBJ1-1; D ambiguous. CDR3 length: 14 residues. Trimming cost V 3 bases and J 4 bases, with 12 bases left between them. CDR1 and CDR2 from the germline V gene are SGHVS and FQNEAQ. This CDR3 is CASSFPPRATEAFF. The CDR3 DNA sequence: TGTGCCAGCAGCTTTCCTCCGAGGGCCACTGAAGCTTTCTTT. The full variable domain, in which reference TRBV7-8 and TRBJ1-1 provide the parts outside the CDR3, is GAGVSQSPRYKVAKRGQDVALRCDPISGHVSLFWYQQALGQGPEFLTYFQNEAQLDKSGLPSDRFFAERPEGSVSTLKIQRTQQEDSAVYLCASSFPPRATEAFFGQGTRLTVV.

The J gene is TRBJ1-3, the V gene TRBV4-2; D is perhaps TRBD1 (6 bases). The CDR3 spans 15 residues. Germline values: CDR1 LGHNA, CDR2 YNFKEQ. V lost 1 base to trimming and J lost 1 base, with 8 bases between them. In DNA, the CDR3 is TGTGCCAGCAGCCAAGGCAGGGGTTCTGGAAACACCATATATTTT. Protein: CASSQGRGSGNTIYF.

The chain combines TRBV13 with TRBJ1-1; D not certain. Trimming pared 2 bases from V and 1 base from J, leaving 8 bases between. Germline V gene data show CDR1 as PRHDT and CDR2 as FYEKMQ (reference sequence). The CDR3 runs 14 residues. CDR3 nucleotides: TGTGCCAGCAGCTTAATGGCGGAGAACACTGAAGCTTTCTTT. Translation: CASSLMAENTEAFF.

This clone appeared a few times. V gene TRBV4-1 combines with J gene TRBJ1-1; D unresolved. Trimming pared 6 bases from V and 1 base from J, leaving 15 bases between. The CDR3 sequence is 15 residues long. Germline loops: CDR1 MGHRA, CDR2 YSYEKL. Here the CDR3 DNA reads TGCGCCAGCAGACCATCTCCCACGGGGAACACTGAAGCTTTCTTT. This translates into CASRPSPTGNTEAFF.

The genes are TRBV11-2 and TRBJ2-7, with D perhaps TRBD2 (6 bases). Germline V CDR1 and CDR2: SGHAT, FQNNGV. CDR3 size: 15 residues. V was clipped by 5 bases and J by 0 bases, with 14 bases between them. CDR3 nucleotide sequence: TGTGCCAGCAGCCAGCGTAGCGGAGACTCCTACGAGCAGTACTTC. Translating gives CASSQRSGDSYEQYF.

V usage is TRBV11-2 and J usage is TRBJ1-2; TRBD1 agrees at 8 bases. In germline, CDR1 is SGHAT, CDR2 FQNNGV. After removal of 5 bases from V and 9 bases from J, the junction contained 14 bases not matched to a gene. The CDR3 contains 15 residues. CDR3 nucleotides: TGTGCCAGCAGCGTTACAATGGCACGACAGGGGAGCTACACCTTC. Translating it yields CASSVTMARQGSYTF.

The V gene is TRBV6-1, the J gene TRBJ1-2; perhaps TRBD1 as D (6 bases). Germline V lookup: CDR1 MNHNS, CDR2 SASEGT. Trimming removed 7 bases at V and 6 bases at J, with 18 bases between. The CDR3 is 14 residues long. This chain's CDR3 is CASTPGGGGDGYTF. The DNA for the CDR3 is TGTGCCAGCACCCCCGGGGGCGGGGGGGATGGCTACACCTTC.

This clone was counted a single time. The chain uses TRBV5-4 and TRBJ2-7; D is possibly TRBD1 (5 bases). CDR3 size: 12 residues. The germline gives CDR1 SGHNT, CDR2 YYREEE (reference sequence). Trimming took off 1 base at V and 3 bases at J, with 5 bases between the two ends. The CDR3 nucleotides are TGTGCCAGCAGCTTGAGGGGCTACGAGCAGTACTTC. This encodes CASSLRGYEQYF.

The chain couples TRBV5-1 to TRBJ2-1, with TRBD1 matching 7 bases. Per germline, CDR1 SGHRS and CDR2 YFSETQ. CDR3 length: 15 residues. Trimming cost V 0 bases and J 4 bases; bases outside gene matches: 4. CDR3 sequence: CASSLDRGTYNEQFF. The CDR3 DNA follows: TGCGCCAGCAGCTTGGACAGGGGTACTTACAATGAGCAGTTCTTC.

Details on this clone: The sample holds other DNA sequences that translate to the same CDR3. The chain joins TRBV27 to TRBJ2-7; a possible D gene is TRBD1 (5 bases). Trimming pared 3 bases from V and 3 bases from J, leaving 9 bases between. CDR1 and CDR2 (germline): MNHEY, SMNVEV (reference sequence). This CDR3 is built from 13 residues. The CDR3 DNA reads as TGTGCCAGCAGTTTGGGCAGGGACTACGAGCAGTACTTC. It translates to CASSLGRDYEQYF.

The chain links TRBV4-1 to TRBJ2-7, with 8 positions matching TRBD1. With V trimmed by 3 bases and J by 2 bases, 3 bases remained unmatched. From germline, CDR1 is MGHRA and CDR2 YSYEKL. This CDR3 contains 14 residues. The CDR3 loop reads CASSQGTGTYEQYF. CDR3 DNA: TGCGCCAGCAGCCAGGGGACAGGAACCTACGAGCAGTACTTC.

The V call is TRBV29-1, the J call TRBJ2-7; 8 bases map to TRBD1. This CDR3 spans 15 amino acids. Germline-derived CDR1 and CDR2 are SQVTM and ANQGSEA. V lost 4 bases to trimming and J lost 3 bases; unmatched junction nucleotides: 11. CDR3 protein: CSVVPSGGKIYEQYF. The CDR3 nucleotides read TGCAGCGTTGTTCCGTCAGGGGGCAAGATCTACGAGCAGTACTTC.

This clone was seen once. Other nucleotide sequences from this sample produce the same CDR3. CDR3 in DNA: TGTGCCTGGAGGCTCCCGGGGGGACAGGTTAATTCACCCCTCCACTTT. Protein: CAWRLPGGQVNSPLHF. The chain links TRBV30 to TRBJ1-6; 8 nucleotides align to TRBD1. V lost 3 bases and J lost 6; bases outside the gene matches: 10. Looked up from germline, CDR1 is GTSNPN and CDR2 is SVGIG (reference sequence). The CDR3 loop spans 16 amino acids.

This chain joins TRBV5-1 and TRBJ2-2, with TRBD2 matching over 12 bases. There are 17 residues in the CDR3. CDR1 is SGHRS and CDR2 is YFSETQ in the germline V gene. Unmatched junction bases numbered 7, after V lost 0 bases and J lost 7 bases. This chain's CDR3 is CASSLDSSGGAIGELFF. The CDR3 DNA reads TGCGCCAGCAGCTTGGATTCTAGCGGGGGGGCAATCGGGGAGCTGTTTTTT.

By sample share, this clone is large. The V call is TRBV7-9, the J call TRBJ1-2; no reliable D call. V shed 3 bases and J shed 8 bases, with 22 bases lying between them. CDR3 length: 16 residues. Germline V gives CDR1 SEHNR, CDR2 FQNEAQ (reference sequence). The CDR3, as DNA: TGTGCCAGCAGCTTGGGAGGAATGGCAGGAGGTGAGGGCTACACCTTC. It specifies CASSLGGMAGGEGYTF.

The rearrangement joins TRBV7-6 to TRBJ1-1; D uncertain. V lost 4 bases to trimming and J lost 4 bases, with 10 bases between them. In germline, CDR1 is SGHVS, CDR2 FNYEAQ. CDR3 length equals 13 residues. The CDR3 DNA follows: TGTGCCAGCAGCTACGGCCGCGGCACTGAAGCTTTCTTT. Residues: CASSYGRGTEAFF.

V gene TRBV11-2 combines with J gene TRBJ2-1; 8 bases fit TRBD2. Germline V gene lookup returns CDR1 SGHAT and CDR2 FQNNGV. The CDR3 sequence is 17 residues long. The junction had 6 bases not matched to a gene; V was cut back by 0 bases and J by 2 bases. CDR3 sequence: CASSLDLETSAYNEQFF. Here the CDR3 DNA reads TGTGCCAGCAGCTTAGATCTAGAGACTAGCGCCTACAATGAGCAGTTCTTC.

V is TRBV4-2 and J is TRBJ1-5; weak D call: TRBD1 (6 bases). The germline V gene encodes CDR1 LGHNA and CDR2 YNFKEQ. The length of the CDR3 is 17 residues. The V end lost 1 base, the J end lost 1 base, and 14 bases lay between the germline ends. The DNA for the CDR3 is TGTGCCAGCAGCCAAGGGGGGCCGTACTGGAGCAATCAGCCCCAGCATTTT. It encodes CASSQGGPYWSNQPQHF.

The chain has TRBV7-9 and TRBJ2-1; D call uncertain. This CDR3 has 13 amino acids. Trimming took off 0 bases at V and 5 bases at J, with 5 bases between the two ends. Germline V gene lookup returns CDR1 SEHNR and CDR2 FQNEAQ (reference sequence). CDR3 in amino acids: CASSLASDNEQFF. The CDR3 region has the DNA TGTGCCAGCAGCTTAGCCAGCGACAATGAGCAGTTCTTC.

This chain uses TRBV9 with TRBJ1-5; tentative D call: TRBD1 (5 bases). Trimming removed 4 bases from V and 5 bases from J, with 13 bases in between. This CDR3 comprises 14 residues. CDR1 is SGDLS and CDR2 is YYNGEE in the germline V gene. CDR3 coding DNA: TGTGCCAGCAGCCCCCGTAGGGACTATCAGCCCCAGCATTTT. This gives the protein CASSPRRDYQPQHF.

This clone has just one count. The chain couples TRBV28 to TRBJ1-1; TRBD1 agrees at 7 bases. Per the germline V gene, CDR1 is MDHEN and CDR2 is SYDVKM. The J segment lost 0 bases and the V segment lost 4 bases, leaving 5 bases of the junction unmatched. CDR3 length equals 15 residues. The CDR3 is CASSSDRSMNTEAFF. The CDR3 nucleotides are TGTGCCAGCAGTTCGGACAGGAGCATGAACACTGAAGCTTTCTTT.

This clone has only one observation. The rearrangement joins TRBV6-6 to TRBJ1-6, with 11 bases fitting TRBD1. Germline V gene data show CDR1 as MNHNY and CDR2 as SVGAGI (reference sequence). The CDR3 extends over 16 amino acids. Trimming took 3 bases from V and 9 from J; bases not matched to a gene: 7. CDR3 sequence reads: CASSYSTGTGGSPLHF. The CDR3 DNA follows: TGTGCCAGCAGTTATTCGACCGGGACAGGGGGTTCACCCCTCCACTTT.

V usage is TRBV2 and J usage is TRBJ1-5; TRBD1 matches at 7 bases. V dropped 6 bases and J dropped 3; count of bases not matched to a gene: 5. The CDR3 contains 14 residues. Germline lookup yields CDR1 SNHLY and CDR2 FYNNEI. CDR3 DNA: TGTGCCAGCAGGATCGACAGGGTCAATCAGCCCCAGCATTTT. It is translated as CASRIDRVNQPQHF.

This chain uses TRBV7-6 with TRBJ1-2; possible D gene TRBD1, 5 bases. The CDR3 loop spans 15 amino acids. The V gene lost 2 bases and the J gene lost 0 bases, with 10 bases spanning the gap. CDR1 SGHVS and CDR2 FNYEAQ come from the germline V gene. In DNA, the CDR3 is TGTGCCAGCAGCTTATCCTCGACAGCTAACTATGGCTACACCTTC. This encodes CASSLSSTANYGYTF.

V and J are TRBV29-1 and TRBJ2-1, with 10 bases fitting TRBD2. This CDR3 comprises 13 residues. V was clipped by 5 bases and J by 8 bases; unmatched bases: 6. Germline CDR1 and CDR2: SQVTM and ANQGSEA. The CDR3 protein is CSVSGGAIDEQFF. In DNA, the CDR3 is TGCAGCGTTAGCGGGGGGGCCATCGATGAGCAGTTCTTC.

The chain employs TRBV19 and TRBJ2-7; D perhaps matches TRBD2 (6 bases). The CDR3 covers 16 residues. CDR1 and CDR2 from the germline V gene are LNHDA and SQIVND (reference sequence). With 0 bases removed from V and 1 base from J, the gap between germline ends came to 13 bases. The CDR3: CASSIDVGRRSYEQYF. Written as DNA, the CDR3 is TGTGCCAGTAGTATAGATGTTGGGAGGAGGTCCTACGAGCAGTACTTC.

V is TRBV7-9 and J is TRBJ2-7; D not resolved. Trimming pared 1 base from V and 0 bases from J, leaving 7 bases between. Germline lookup yields CDR1 SEHNR and CDR2 FQNEAQ (reference sequence). The CDR3 spans 14 residues. The CDR3 DNA is TGTGCCAGCAGCTTAGAATGGAGCTCCTACGAGCAGTACTTC. As protein: CASSLEWSSYEQYF.

This clone was seen only once. The chain links TRBV7-6 to TRBJ2-7, with D possibly being TRBD1 (5 bases). The CDR3 totals 14 residues. Trimming left V 3 bases short and J 0 bases short, with 9 bases between. CDR1 and CDR2 (germline): SGHVS, FNYEAQ. The CDR3 loop is CASSLQGGSYEQYF. For the CDR3, the DNA is TGTGCCAGCAGCTTGCAGGGTGGCTCCTACGAGCAGTACTTC.

The V call is TRBV5-5, the J call TRBJ2-5; D uncertain. The CDR3 covers 14 residues. Germline V lookup: CDR1 SGHKS, CDR2 YYEKEE (reference sequence). V was clipped by 0 bases and J by 0 bases, with 6 bases between them. The CDR3 DNA sequence: TGTGCCAGCAGCTTGGACGGGTACCAAGAGACCCAGTACTTC. Residues: CASSLDGYQETQYF.

The V call is TRBV11-2, the J call TRBJ2-1, with TRBD1 matching 8 bases. Germline-derived CDR1 and CDR2 are SGHAT and FQNNGV. With 4 bases clipped from V and 12 bases from J, the junction kept 11 bases outside the gene matches. CDR3 length: 14 residues. CDR3 sequence: CASSSIRDRTMQFF. For the CDR3, the DNA is TGTGCCAGCAGCTCAATCCGGGACAGGACTATGCAGTTCTTC.